This TCR beta chain was sequenced in a study of blood T cells in healthy people across ages. Overall study results and limits: There was no known CMV status for donors, so expanded clonotype changes were possibly confounded.

Regarding this clonotype: Its target is unknown. An end of the junction differs from the germline gene, which may be a read error.

CDR1 is SGHDT, CDR2 YYEEEE, per germline. The CDR3 is made up of 18 amino acids. Those donating, healthy Caucasian individuals from Russia, were aged roughly 6 to 100. Isolation recovered at least 7 million PBMCs from every sample. PCR was performed a second time for about 6 to 12 cycles using a sample-barcoded 5' primer and a J-beta primer mix. Every individual sample yielded 2.5 million or more paired-end reads (each containing CDR3). TCRdb fed the 5' RACE reads into MiXCR, producing one record per CDR3 protein. The sample lists about 1.6 million distinct CDR3 sequences; approximately 32% were seen once.

The TCR comes from a woman in her 30s in good health. V usage is TRBV5-6 and J usage is TRBJ2-7, with 10 bases identical to TRBD1. The specimen was blood. CDR3 amino acids: CASSLGTGAFPRHYKQYF. The DNA of the CDR3 is TGTGCCAGCAGCTTAGGGACAGGGGCCTTCCCAAGGCACTACAAGCAGTACTTC. Full variable domain (rest looked up from reference TRBV5-6 and TRBJ2-7): DAGVTQSPTHLIKTRGQQVTLRCSPKSGHDTVSWYQQALGQGPQFIFQYYEEEERQRGNFPDRFSGHQFPNYSSELNVNALLLGDSALYLCASSLGTGAFPRHYKQYFGPGTRLTVT.